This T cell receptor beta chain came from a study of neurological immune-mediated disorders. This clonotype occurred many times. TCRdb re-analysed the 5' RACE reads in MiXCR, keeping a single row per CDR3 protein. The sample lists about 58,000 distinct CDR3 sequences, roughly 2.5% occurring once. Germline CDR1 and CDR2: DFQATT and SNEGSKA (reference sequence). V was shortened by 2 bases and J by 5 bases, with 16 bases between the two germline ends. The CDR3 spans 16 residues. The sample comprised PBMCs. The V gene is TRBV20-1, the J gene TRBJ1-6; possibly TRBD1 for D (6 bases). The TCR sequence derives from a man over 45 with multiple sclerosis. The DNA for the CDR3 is TGCAGTGCTAGATCCCGGTCCCGGACAGATAATTCACCCCTCCACTTT. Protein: CSARSRSRTDNSPLHF.